This T cell receptor beta chain was identified during a study of T cell repertoires in aging, cancer and after chemotherapy. Sample share makes this clonotype medium-sized (0.01 to 0.1%). TRB rearrangements spanning V, D and J were amplified using mixed TRB-A/B primers. TCRdb reprocessed the multiplex PCR reads with MiXCR, giving one entry per CDR3 protein. The sample lists 3,000 or so distinct CDR3 sequences, about a quarter seen once, with just under 10% in the top ten. Amplification of TCR beta used genomic DNA extracted from peripheral blood. This CDR3 is 15 amino acids long. From germline, CDR1 is LNHNV and CDR2 YYDKDF (reference sequence). Trimming took 0 bases from V and 8 from J, leaving 14 bases between them.

The sequencing sample was made of blood. This TCR was recovered from a human donor in good health. This sequence joins TRBV15 and TRBJ1-3; D call uncertain. CDR3 nucleotide sequence: TGTGCCACCAGCAGAGAGACACAGCGCCGAGACACCATATATTTT. Translated: CATSRETQRRDTIYF.